The clone carrying this T cell receptor (beta chain) appeared many times. The sample originates from a study of T cell repertoires in cytomegalovirus infection. Study in general: A matching HLA type, together with CMV infection, was signaled by public TCR beta signatures.

TCRdb analysed the reads with MiXCR anew, one entry per CDR3 protein. The sample consists of 310,000 or so distinct CDR3 sequences, about 8.8% of them appearing once. CDR1 is MDHEN and CDR2 is SYDVKM in the germline V gene. This CDR3 region has 15 residues. Trimming cost V 5 bases and J 1 base, with 13 bases left between them. The chain joins TRBV28 to TRBJ2-3; TRBD1 is a possible D gene (6 bases). The receptor's source is a human donor in good health (CMV status not recorded). Some clones in this sample may be carry-over from other donors' samples. The source material was PBMCs. In DNA, the CDR3 is TGTGCCAGCAGTACACAGGGTGTTGGCACAGATACGCAGTATTTT. Amino acids: CASSTQGVGTDTQYF. Drawing the rest from reference TRBV28 and TRBJ2-3, the complete variable domain is DVKVTQSSRYLVKRTGEKVFLECVQDMDHENMFWYRQDPGLGLRLIYFSYDVKMKEKGDIPEGYSVSREKKERFSLILESASTNQTSMYLCASSTQGVGTDTQYFGPGTRLTVL.